This T cell receptor beta chain was found in a study of blood T cells in healthy people across ages. There were healthy Caucasian individuals from Russia, aged 6 to 90, serving as donors. The CDR3 totals 10 residues. Germline CDR1 is DFQATT and CDR2 is SNEGSKA (reference sequence). V was trimmed by 5 bases and J by 9 bases, leaving 8 bases between them. A second PCR, run for about 7 to 11 cycles, used a sample-barcoded 5' primer plus a J-beta primer mix. CDR3-containing paired-end reads numbered at least 2.5 million in each sample. TCRdb processed the 5' RACE reads anew with MiXCR; each CDR3 protein has one entry. The sample lists about 1,500,000 distinct CDR3 sequences, around two fifths occurring once.

The sample consisted of blood. The receptor was isolated from a woman between 18 and 29 years old in good health. V is TRBV20-1 and J is TRBJ2-1; D is unclear. CDR3 residues: CSAPGAEQFF. CDR3 DNA: TGCAGTGCTCCCGGAGCTGAGCAGTTCTTC.